This T cell receptor (beta chain) was identified during a study of Graves' ophthalmopathy and Graves' hyperthyroidism. Hyperthyroidism patients were newly diagnosed, ill under 2 months, and aged 18 to 65 years. Exclusion applied to patients with other autoimmune diseases, uncontrolled infections, pregnancy or lactation. CDR1 is SGHTS, CDR2 YDEGEE, per germline. The CDR3 has 15 residues. V shed 0 bases and J shed 5 bases, with 14 bases lying between them. Using RNA transcripts, the TCR beta CDR3 regions were amplified. The first-round RT-PCR employed HTBI primers together with the Qiagen OneStep RT-PCR kit. A multiplex PCR was then performed as the second round. Via MiXCR, TCRdb re-called the multiplex PCR reads, giving one row per CDR3 protein. The sample includes about 600,000 distinct CDR3 sequences, about 35% of them seen just once.

The chain joins TRBV5-8 to TRBJ2-5; D unresolved. The source of this sequence is an adult man with Graves' hyperthyroidism. The sample consisted of peripheral blood or thyroid tissue (not recorded which). CDR3 DNA sequence: TGTGCCAGCAGCTTGGGCGGCTACTACAATGAGACCCAGTACTTC. It yields the protein CASSLGGYYNETQYF.